This paragraph reports one TCR beta chain. Antigen unknown. The sample is drawn from a study of OX40 agonist ivuxolimab in advanced cancers. Study conclusions and caveats: The study found that CD8+ T cells averaged more expanded clones than CD4+.

Trimming shortened V by 2 bases and J by 2 bases, and 17 bases separated the two germline ends. From germline, CDR1 is SGDLS and CDR2 YYNGEE. The CDR3 has 17 residues. Sequencing was performed with immunoSEQ multiplex PCR; in TCRdb, only in-frame clones are kept and a portion is missing. The sample shows fewer than 90,000 clones, about 86% of them seen only once. This receptor was obtained from an adult with an advanced solid tumor such as melanoma, head and neck, liver or kidney cancer. This chain links TRBV9 with TRBJ2-1, with D possibly matching TRBD2 (6 bases). The sequencing used CD4+ or CD8+ T cells sorted from blood, collected in a trial of the OX40 agonist ivuxolimab. The CDR3 nucleotides read TGTGCCAGCAGCGTTTTAGCGGCTAGAGTTACCTACAATGAGCAGTTCTTC. It specifies CASSVLAARVTYNEQFF.